This T cell receptor beta chain originates from a study of blood T cell repertoires in COVID-19. Study-level background: Some COVID-19 samples were acute and others convalescent; all came from the United States, Italy and Spain. T cells, B-cell-depleted T cells, or PBMCs supplied cDNA or gDNA.

Authors' analysis steps: Estimates of nucleated cell counts were drawn from the amplification of reference gene primers. The table came from immunoSEQ multiplex PCR; TCRdb's copy has only in-frame clones and leaves some out. D and trimming were read from the DNA, whereas the V and J calls and clone size are those reported in that table. The sample gives about 180,000 clones, 65% to 90% of which show up once; about 1.5% is in the top ten. The CDR3 contains 15 residues. CDR1 and CDR2 from the germline V gene are SNHLY and FYNNEI. The V segment lost 3 bases and the J segment 7 bases; nucleotides outside the gene matches: 8.

The sequence derives from a human donor in a cohort sampled during active COVID-19. J is TRBJ1-5 and V is TRBV2; 8 nucleotides match TRBD1. The sequenced sample consisted of peripheral blood. CDR3 coding DNA: TGTGCCAGCAGTGACCGACAGGGGTCTCGGCAGCCCCAGCATTTT. Encoded protein: CASSDRQGSRQPQHF. The whole variable domain, remainder taken from reference TRBV2 and TRBJ1-5, is EPEVTQTPSHQVTQMGQEVILRCVPISNHLYFYWYRQILGQKVEFLVSFYNNEISEKSEIFDDQFSVERPDGSNFTLKIRSTKLEDSAMYFCASSDRQGSRQPQHFGDGTRLSIL.